This record concerns one T cell receptor (beta chain) sequence. No antigen is known for it. Original processing methods: ImmunoSEQ gave junction-only sequences without quality scores, so filtering differed. TCRdb's copy holds only in-frame clones and misses some; the assay was immunoSEQ multiplex PCR. Clone size and V and J calls were adopted from that table, with D and trimming inferred from the DNA. The sample records roughly 2,300,000 clones, around 92% being singletons. The data stem from a study of shared clonotypes between healthy human individuals. Trimming removed 4 bases from V and 8 bases from J, with 15 bases in between. The germline CDR1 and CDR2 sequences are SQVTM and ANQGSEA. This CDR3 comprises 13 residues. Study observations and caveats: Generally, naive subsets came out with larger estimated richness than memory subsets.

This chain connects TRBV29-1 to TRBJ1-3, with no clear D. The sequencing sample was made of naive CD4+ T cells from PBMCs. Subset reported: CD45RA+ positively selected. The sequence came from a man in his late teens or twenties in good health. Some clones in this sample may be carry-over from other donors' samples. CDR3 loop: CSVALPGGDTIYF. CDR3 DNA: TGCAGCGTTGCCCTCCCAGGAGGCGACACCATATATTTT.